What follows are 32 T cell receptor beta chains derived from one specimen sequenced in a study of beta chain features in type 1 diabetes. Investigators reverse transcribed all isolated RNA, so they sequenced expressed TCRB transcripts. TCRdb's copy holds only in-frame clones and misses some; the assay was immunoSEQ multiplex PCR. The sample lists under 400,000 clones, around 15% occurring once. Sequences were obtained from central memory CD4+ T cells from blood. The receptors derive from a man under 40 in good health.

This clone came up many times. This rearrangement joins TRBV7-8 to TRBJ2-5; the D gene could be TRBD1 or TRBD2 (6 bases each). V gave up 5 bases and J gave up 7 bases, with 11 bases separating them. CDR3 length: 12 amino acids. Germline V gene lookup returns CDR1 SGHVS and CDR2 FQNEAQ. The chain's CDR3 is CASSPGGPTQYF. The CDR3 DNA reads TGTGCCAGCAGCCCTGGGGGGCCGACCCAGTACTTC.

The chain recombines TRBV9 with TRBJ2-3; D is uncertain. The V gene lost 0 bases and the J gene lost 1 base, with 9 bases spanning the gap. Germline loops: CDR1 SGDLS, CDR2 YYNGEE. This CDR3 region has 15 residues. The CDR3 loop reads CASSVGGPGTDTQYF. Here the CDR3 DNA reads TGTGCCAGCAGCGTAGGAGGACCCGGCACAGATACGCAGTATTTT.

This clone came up a few times. The rearrangement joins TRBV4-3 to TRBJ1-2, with D maybe TRBD1 (5 bases). Trimming shortened V by 7 bases and J by 1 base, and 13 bases separated the two germline ends. The CDR3 has 14 residues. The germline V gene encodes CDR1 LGHNA and CDR2 YSLEER. CDR3: CASTAHRLNYGYTF. The CDR3 nucleotides are TGCGCCAGCACCGCACACAGGCTTAACTATGGCTACACCTTC.

The chain recombines TRBV7-3 with TRBJ2-3; 8 positions agree with TRBD2. The CDR3 spans 15 residues. V shed 5 bases, J shed 5 bases, and the junction held 9 bases outside the gene matches. CDR1 and CDR2 (germline): SGHTA, FQGTGA. This CDR3 is CASSPTAGGVDTQYF. In DNA, the CDR3 is TGTGCCAGCAGCCCCACCGCGGGAGGCGTAGATACGCAGTATTTT.

The sample holds one count of this clone. CDR3 DNA sequence: TGTGCCAGCAGTTACTCTAGCGGGAGTGTAACCGGGGAGCTGTTTTTT. It translates to CASSYSSGSVTGELFF. This chain joins TRBV6-6 and TRBJ2-2; TRBD2 agrees at 9 bases. Germline V lookup: CDR1 MNHNY, CDR2 SVGAGI (reference sequence). The junction had 4 bases not matched to a gene; V was cut back by 0 bases and J by 5 bases. The CDR3 loop spans 16 amino acids.

This clone has at least ten counts. The rearrangement links TRBV29-1 to TRBJ2-1, with 7 bases matching TRBD1. CDR1 and CDR2 from the germline V gene are SQVTM and ANQGSEA. The CDR3 spans 12 residues. Trimming cost V 7 bases and J 3 bases; bases outside gene matches: 3. CDR3 sequence reads: CSGTGDYNEQFF. The CDR3 DNA reads as TGCAGCGGGACAGGCGACTACAATGAGCAGTTCTTC.

The gene calls are TRBV4-3 and TRBJ2-1; TRBD1 is a possible D gene (5 bases). Trimming left V 4 bases short and J 5 bases short, with 15 bases between. The germline gives CDR1 LGHNA, CDR2 YSLEER. This CDR3 has 15 amino acids. The CDR3 region is CASSLDSNPHNEQFF. The DNA for the CDR3 is TGCGCCAGCAGCCTCGACAGCAATCCTCACAATGAGCAGTTCTTC.

At least ten counts were recorded for this clone. The chain links TRBV9 to TRBJ1-3; D gene uncertain. Germline-derived CDR1 and CDR2 are SGDLS and YYNGEE. The germline V and J ends were trimmed by 4 bases and 5 bases, with 7 bases remaining between them. The CDR3 is made up of 12 amino acids. In DNA, the CDR3 is TGTGCCAGCAGCTCGAGGAGAAACACCATATATTTT. It codes for CASSSRRNTIYF. Full variable domain (rest looked up from reference TRBV9 and TRBJ1-3): DSGVTQTPKHLITATGQRVTLRCSPRSGDLSVYWYQQSLDQGLQFLIQYYNGEERAKGNILERFSAQQFPDLHSELNLSSLELGDSALYFCASSSRRNTIYFGEGSWLTVV.

This clone appeared many times. This chain uses TRBV7-9 with TRBJ2-1; D assignment may be TRBD1 or TRBD2 (7 bases each). Germline CDR1 and CDR2: SEHNR and FQNEAQ (reference sequence). Trimming stripped 4 bases from V and 9 bases from J, with 19 bases between. There are 15 residues in the CDR3. The CDR3 DNA is TGTGCCAGCAGCTCTCGGACTAGAGGGACAGCTGAGCAGTTCTTC. Protein: CASSSRTRGTAEQFF.

This clone has a handful of counts. The chain is built from TRBV6-1 and TRBJ2-7; 8 bases line up with TRBD2. This CDR3 contains 13 residues. V shed 5 bases and J 2 bases; nucleotides not matched to a gene: 2. From germline, CDR1 is MNHNS and CDR2 SASEGT. Written as DNA, the CDR3 is TGTGCCAGCAGTCTAGCGGGCACCTACGAGCAGTACGTC. As protein: CASSLAGTYEQYV.

This clone was recorded a few times. The V gene is TRBV19, the J gene TRBJ2-2; D unresolved. The V gene's germline CDR1 is LNHDA and CDR2 SQIVND (reference sequence). Trimming took 6 bases from V and 0 from J, leaving 5 bases between them. This CDR3 comprises 13 residues. This CDR3 is CASSLANTGELFF. CDR3 nucleotide sequence: TGTGCCAGTAGCCTCGCGAACACCGGGGAGCTGTTTTTT.

The gene calls are TRBV5-4 and TRBJ1-2; 8 bases align to TRBD1. There are 13 residues in the CDR3. Germline assignment: CDR1 SGHNT and CDR2 YYREEE (reference sequence). V lost 4 bases, J lost 10 bases, and 9 bases stayed unmatched. This CDR3 is CASSRRDRWIYTF. The CDR3 coding sequence is TGTGCCAGCAGCCGCCGGGACAGGTGGATCTACACCTTC.

The rearrangement joins TRBV11-2 to TRBJ2-3, with unresolved D. The germline gives CDR1 SGHAT, CDR2 FQNNGV. The CDR3 runs to 13 residues. V was trimmed by 4 bases and J by 5 bases, leaving 10 bases between them. The CDR3 region is CASSSSGLDTQYF. As DNA, the CDR3 is TGTGCCAGCAGCTCTTCAGGTTTAGATACGCAGTATTTT.

The CDR3 nucleotides are TGTGCCAGCAGTGACACTAGGCCCTCTCAAGAGACCCAGTACTTC. It encodes CASSDTRPSQETQYF. This chain uses TRBV6-1 with TRBJ2-5; the D gene is possibly TRBD2 (5 bases). Germline CDR1 and CDR2: MNHNS and SASEGT. The CDR3 covers 15 residues. Trimming pared 3 bases from V and 2 bases from J, leaving 13 bases between.

In its sample, this clone was seen a few times. The V call is TRBV4-3, the J call TRBJ1-2, with unresolved D. Trimming shortened V by 0 bases and J by 6 bases, and 17 bases separated the two germline ends. The CDR3 sequence is 16 residues long. CDR1 and CDR2 from the germline V gene are LGHNA and YSLEER. Here the CDR3 DNA reads TGCGCCAGCAGCCAAGACAGCACCTACGACTTGGATGGCTACACCTTC. It codes for CASSQDSTYDLDGYTF.

The chain is built from TRBV7-2 and TRBJ1-6; D gene uncertain. There are 13 residues in the CDR3. Germline loops: CDR1 SGHTA, CDR2 FQGNSA. V lost 3 bases, J lost 11 bases, and 11 bases lay in between. The CDR3 sequence: CASSLGFEAPLHF. CDR3 DNA: TGTGCCAGCAGCTTGGGTTTTGAGGCACCCCTCCACTTT. The full variable domain, its missing parts supplied by reference TRBV7-2 and TRBJ1-6, is GAGVSQSPSNKVTEKGKDVELRCDPISGHTALYWYRQSLGQGLEFLIYFQGNSAPDKSGLPSDRFSAERTGGSVSTLTIQRTQQEDSAVYLCASSLGFEAPLHFGNGTRLTVT.

This clone appeared a few times. The CDR3 reads CASSELPGTGELFF. Written as DNA, the CDR3 is TGTGCCAGCAGCGAGCTTCCAGGGACCGGGGAGCTGTTTTTT. The V call is TRBV6-1, the J call TRBJ2-2, with TRBD1 as a possible D gene (5 bases). The CDR3 contains 14 residues. V was cut by 6 bases and J by 5 bases, with 13 bases left in between. From germline, CDR1 is MNHNS and CDR2 SASEGT.

The DNA for the CDR3 is TGTGCCAGCAGCCCCCCCCAAACTGACAATGAGCAGTTCTTC. It is translated as CASSPPQTDNEQFF. The J gene is TRBJ2-1, the V gene TRBV9; D remains ambiguous. Germline CDR1 is SGDLS and CDR2 is YYNGEE. CDR3 length equals 14 residues. The V end was cut by 4 bases, the J end by 5 bases, with 13 bases between.

This clone was seen ten or more times. The chain links TRBV28 to TRBJ2-6; no firm D call. This CDR3 is 15 amino acids long. Germline lookup yields CDR1 MDHEN and CDR2 SYDVKM. V lost 7 bases and J 1 base, leaving 11 bases between the germline ends. The CDR3: CASNSHHSGANVLTF. The CDR3 DNA sequence: TGTGCCAGCAACTCACACCATTCTGGGGCCAACGTCCTGACTTTC.

This CDR3 reads CASSARPEGFSPLHF. In DNA form, the CDR3 reads TGTGCCAGCAGCGCCCGCCCCGAGGGGTTCTCACCCCTCCACTTT. The rearrangement joins TRBV9 to TRBJ1-6; possible D gene TRBD1, 5 bases. The V end was cut by 3 bases, the J end by 10 bases, with 17 bases between. The germline gives CDR1 SGDLS, CDR2 YYNGEE. CDR3 length equals 15 residues.

The V call is TRBV5-4, the J call TRBJ2-3; D is perhaps TRBD2 (5 bases). Trimming left V 4 bases short and J 2 bases short, with 14 bases between. The CDR3 loop spans 15 amino acids. CDR1 and CDR2 (germline): SGHNT, YYREEE (reference sequence). The CDR3 sequence: CASSPDYHPTDTQYF. The CDR3 DNA reads TGTGCCAGCAGCCCCGACTATCATCCCACAGATACGCAGTATTTT.

The chain is built from TRBV4-1 and TRBJ2-5, with D perhaps TRBD2 (5 bases). Trimming took 0 bases from V and 8 from J, leaving 16 bases between them. Germline CDR1 and CDR2: MGHRA and YSYEKL. CDR3 length: 15 residues. CDR3 region: CASSQDGGGQRTQYF. The CDR3 DNA reads TGCGCCAGCAGCCAAGATGGAGGCGGCCAACGCACCCAGTACTTC.

This clone was seen a few times. Within the sample, other DNA sequences also encode this same CDR3. The chain couples TRBV11-3 to TRBJ1-1; D gene ambiguous. Trimming left V 0 bases short and J 4 bases short, with 3 bases between. The CDR3 has 12 amino acids. Looked up from germline, CDR1 is SGHNT and CDR2 is YENEEA. The CDR3 nucleotides read TGTGCCAGCAGCTTAGATCGCACTGAAGCTTTCTTT. This gives the protein CASSLDRTEAFF.

The chain has TRBV19 and TRBJ2-2; TRBD1 aligns across 12 bases. The CDR3 runs to 17 residues. The germline CDR1 and CDR2 sequences are LNHDA and SQIVND (reference sequence). With V trimmed by 5 bases and J by 4 bases, 8 bases remained unmatched. The CDR3 coding sequence is TGTGCCAGTAGTCTCCCCGGGGGACAGGGGGCCACCGGGGAGCTGTTTTTT. It encodes CASSLPGGQGATGELFF.

This clone was seen more than once but under ten times. V usage is TRBV19 and J usage is TRBJ2-7; the match to TRBD1 covers 9 bases. The CDR3 length is 15 residues. The junction had 5 bases not matched to a gene; V was cut back by 0 bases and J by 5 bases. The germline V gene has CDR1 LNHDA and CDR2 SQIVND (reference sequence). The CDR3 loop reads CASSIEDRGWNEQYF. CDR3 DNA: TGTGCCAGTAGTATAGAGGACAGGGGATGGAACGAGCAGTACTTC.

As to this clone: The junction differs from germline at one of its ends, possibly a read error. The V call is TRBV28, the J call TRBJ2-7; 7 nucleotides line up with TRBD1. The CDR3 runs 17 residues. Germline assignment: CDR1 MDHEN and CDR2 SYDVKM. The CDR3 protein is CASSPPKLGTASYEQCF. CDR3 DNA sequence: TGTGCCAGCAGTCCGCCTAAGCTCGGGACAGCATCCTACGAGCAGTGCTTC.

A few counts support this clone. The genes are TRBV7-2 and TRBJ2-3; 7 bases agree with TRBD2. CDR3 length: 14 residues. Germline lookup yields CDR1 SGHTA and CDR2 FQGNSA. Trimming removed 5 bases from V and 4 bases from J; junction bases left unmatched: 6. The CDR3 protein is CASSPGLGADTQYF. In DNA form, the CDR3 reads TGTGCCAGCAGCCCTGGACTAGGGGCAGATACGCAGTATTTT.

The V and J genes are TRBV7-2 and TRBJ2-3, with D possibly TRBD2 on 5 matching bases. CDR3 length: 14 residues. The V gene's germline CDR1 is SGHTA and CDR2 FQGNSA. V gave up 1 base and J gave up 2 bases, with 7 bases separating them. The CDR3 loop is CASSLGAVTDTQYF. For the CDR3, the DNA is TGTGCCAGCAGCTTAGGAGCGGTCACAGATACGCAGTATTTT.

The J gene is TRBJ2-7, the V gene TRBV7-2; possibly TRBD1 for D (6 bases). Per the germline V gene, CDR1 is SGHTA and CDR2 is FQGNSA. V was pared by 5 bases and J by 4 bases, with 21 bases between. The CDR3 consists of 16 residues. The CDR3 sequence: CASSRNRAGASYEQYF. The CDR3 bases are TGTGCCAGCAGCAGAAATAGGGCAGGGGCATCATACGAGCAGTACTTC.

This chain links TRBV29-1 with TRBJ2-2, with TRBD1 matching 9 bases. Trimming cost V 4 bases and J 3 bases; bases outside gene matches: 6. Germline CDR1 SQVTM, CDR2 ANQGSEA. This CDR3 has 15 amino acids. CDR3 loop: CSVVTGTGYTGELFF. CDR3 sequence (DNA): TGCAGCGTTGTAACCGGGACAGGGTACACCGGGGAGCTGTTTTTT.

The J gene is TRBJ2-4, the V gene TRBV9, with TRBD1 as a possible D gene (7 bases). Germline CDR1 and CDR2: SGDLS and YYNGEE. This CDR3 spans 14 amino acids. The V gene lost 4 bases and the J gene lost 2 bases, with 10 bases spanning the gap. CDR3 DNA: TGTGCCAGCAGCTCAGGGGGGTCCAAAAACATTCAGTACTTC. Its translation: CASSSGGSKNIQYF.

This clone has only a few counts. This chain joins TRBV18 and TRBJ2-7; D remains unclear. Trimming took 1 base from V and 4 from J, leaving 2 bases between them. Germline CDR1 reads KGHSH; CDR2 reads LQKENI. CDR3 length: 11 amino acids. CDR3 protein: CASSPRYEQYF. As DNA, the CDR3 is TGTGCCAGCTCACCACGTTACGAGCAGTACTTC.